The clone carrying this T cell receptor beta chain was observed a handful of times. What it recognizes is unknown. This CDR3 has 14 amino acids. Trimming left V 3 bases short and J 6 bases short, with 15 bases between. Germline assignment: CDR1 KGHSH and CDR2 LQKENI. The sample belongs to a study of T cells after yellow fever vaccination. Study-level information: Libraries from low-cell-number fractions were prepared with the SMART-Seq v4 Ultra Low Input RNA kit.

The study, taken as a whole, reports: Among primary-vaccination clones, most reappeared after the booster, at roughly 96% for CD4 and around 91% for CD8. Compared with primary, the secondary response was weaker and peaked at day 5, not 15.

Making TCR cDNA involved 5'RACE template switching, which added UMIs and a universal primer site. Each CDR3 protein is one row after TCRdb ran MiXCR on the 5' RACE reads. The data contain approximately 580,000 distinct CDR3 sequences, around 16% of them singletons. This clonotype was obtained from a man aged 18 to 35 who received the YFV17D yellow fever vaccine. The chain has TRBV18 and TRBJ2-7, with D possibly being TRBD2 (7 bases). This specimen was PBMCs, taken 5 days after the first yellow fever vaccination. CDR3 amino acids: CASSPPGGGREQYF. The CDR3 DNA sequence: TGTGCCAGCTCACCCCCTGGGGGGGGCCGCGAGCAGTACTTC. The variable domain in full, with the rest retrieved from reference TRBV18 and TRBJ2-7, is NAGVMQNPRHLVRRRGQEARLRCSPMKGHSHVYWYRQLPEEGLKFMVYLQKENIIDESGMPKERFSAEFPKEGPSILRIQQVVRGDSAAYFCASSPPGGGREQYFGPGTRLTVT.